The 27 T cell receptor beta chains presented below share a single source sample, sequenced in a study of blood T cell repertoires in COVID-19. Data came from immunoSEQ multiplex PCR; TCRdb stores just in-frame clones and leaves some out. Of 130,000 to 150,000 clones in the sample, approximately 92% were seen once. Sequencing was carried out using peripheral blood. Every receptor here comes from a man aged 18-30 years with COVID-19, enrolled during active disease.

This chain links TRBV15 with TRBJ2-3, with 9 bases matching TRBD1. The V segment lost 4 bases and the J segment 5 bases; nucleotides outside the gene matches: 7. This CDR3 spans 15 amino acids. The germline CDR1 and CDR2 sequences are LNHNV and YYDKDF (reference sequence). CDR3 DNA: TGTGCCACCAGCACTCGACAGGGGGTGAGAGATACGCAGTATTTT. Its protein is CATSTRQGVRDTQYF.

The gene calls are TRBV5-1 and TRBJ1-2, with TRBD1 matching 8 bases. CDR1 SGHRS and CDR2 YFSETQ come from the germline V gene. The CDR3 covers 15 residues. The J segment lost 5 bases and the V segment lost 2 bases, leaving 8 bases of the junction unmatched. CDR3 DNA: TGCGCCAGCAGCTTTTCTTCAGGGGGCGGGTATGGCTACACCTTC. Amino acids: CASSFSSGGGYGYTF.

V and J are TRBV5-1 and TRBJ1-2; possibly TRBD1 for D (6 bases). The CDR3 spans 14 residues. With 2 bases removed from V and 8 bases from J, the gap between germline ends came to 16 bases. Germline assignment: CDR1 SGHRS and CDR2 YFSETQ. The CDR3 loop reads CASSFQGTDQGYTF. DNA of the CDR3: TGCGCCAGCAGCTTCCAGGGGACCGATCAGGGCTACACCTTC.

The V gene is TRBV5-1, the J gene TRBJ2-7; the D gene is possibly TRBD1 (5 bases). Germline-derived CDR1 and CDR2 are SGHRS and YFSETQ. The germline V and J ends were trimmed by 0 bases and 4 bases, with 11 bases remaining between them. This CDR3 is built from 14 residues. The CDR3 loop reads CASSLAWGQYEQYF. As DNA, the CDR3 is TGCGCCAGCAGCTTGGCCTGGGGCCAATACGAGCAGTACTTC.

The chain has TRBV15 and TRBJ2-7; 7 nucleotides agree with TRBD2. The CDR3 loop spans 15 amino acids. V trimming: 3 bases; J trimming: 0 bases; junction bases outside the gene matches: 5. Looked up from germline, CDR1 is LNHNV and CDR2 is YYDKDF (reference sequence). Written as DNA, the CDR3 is TGTGCCACCAGCAGTGGGACTATGAGCTCCTACGAGCAGTACTTC. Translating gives CATSSGTMSSYEQYF.

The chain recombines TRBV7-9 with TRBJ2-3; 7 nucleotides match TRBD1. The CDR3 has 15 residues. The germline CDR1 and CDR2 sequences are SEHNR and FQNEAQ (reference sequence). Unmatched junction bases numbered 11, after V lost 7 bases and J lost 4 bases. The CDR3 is CASTPGTVLADTQYF. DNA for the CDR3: TGTGCCAGCACCCCTGGGACAGTCTTGGCAGATACGCAGTATTTT.

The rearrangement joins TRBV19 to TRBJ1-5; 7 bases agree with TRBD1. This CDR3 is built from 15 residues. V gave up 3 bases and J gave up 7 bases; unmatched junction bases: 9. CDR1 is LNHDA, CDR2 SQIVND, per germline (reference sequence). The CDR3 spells CASSIGVGGWQPQHF. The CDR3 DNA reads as TGTGCCAGTAGTATTGGGGTAGGGGGCTGGCAGCCCCAGCATTTT. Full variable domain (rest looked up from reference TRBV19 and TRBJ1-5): DGGITQSPKYLFRKEGQNVTLSCEQNLNHDAMYWYRQDPGQGLRLIYYSQIVNDFQKGDIAEGYSVSREKKESFPLTVTSAQKNPTAFYLCASSIGVGGWQPQHFGDGTRLSIL.

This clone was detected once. CDR3 residues: CASSRGTSGRSDTQYF. The CDR3 DNA is TGTGCCAGCAGCCGAGGGACTAGCGGGAGGTCAGATACGCAGTATTTT. The chain carries TRBV11-3 and TRBJ2-3; 15 bases are a match to TRBD2. CDR3 length: 16 amino acids. The junction had 4 bases not matched to a gene; V was cut back by 5 bases and J by 4 bases. In germline, CDR1 is SGHNT, CDR2 YENEEA. The variable domain in full, with the rest retrieved from reference TRBV11-3 and TRBJ2-3, is EAGVVQSPRYKIIEKKQPVAFWCNPISGHNTLYWYLQNLGQGPELLIRYENEEAVDDSQLPKDRFSAERLKGVDSTLKIQPAELGDSAVYLCASSRGTSGRSDTQYFGPGTRLTVL.

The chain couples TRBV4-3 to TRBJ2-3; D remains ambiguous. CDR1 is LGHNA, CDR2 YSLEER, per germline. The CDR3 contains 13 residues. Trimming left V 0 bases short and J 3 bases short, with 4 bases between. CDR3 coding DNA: TGCGCCAGCAGCCAAGACTCGACAGATACGCAGTATTTT. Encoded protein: CASSQDSTDTQYF.

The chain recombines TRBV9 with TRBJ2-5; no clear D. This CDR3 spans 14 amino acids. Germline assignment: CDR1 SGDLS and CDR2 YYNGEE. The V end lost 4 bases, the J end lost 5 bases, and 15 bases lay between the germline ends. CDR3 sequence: CASSPTATRETQYF. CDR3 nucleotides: TGTGCCAGCAGCCCGACCGCGACTCGGGAGACCCAGTACTTC.

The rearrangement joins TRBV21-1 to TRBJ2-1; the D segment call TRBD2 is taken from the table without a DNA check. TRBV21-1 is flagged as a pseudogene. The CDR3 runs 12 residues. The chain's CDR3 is CASSKRGYEQFF. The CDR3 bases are TGTGCCAGCAGCAAGAGAGGCTATGAGCAGTTCTTC.

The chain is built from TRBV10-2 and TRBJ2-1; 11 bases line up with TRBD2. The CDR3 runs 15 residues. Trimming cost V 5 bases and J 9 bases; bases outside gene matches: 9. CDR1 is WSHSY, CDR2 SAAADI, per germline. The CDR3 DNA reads TGCGCCAGCAGTTTCGGACTAGCGGGTAGTAGTGAGCAGTTCTTC. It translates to CASSFGLAGSSEQFF.

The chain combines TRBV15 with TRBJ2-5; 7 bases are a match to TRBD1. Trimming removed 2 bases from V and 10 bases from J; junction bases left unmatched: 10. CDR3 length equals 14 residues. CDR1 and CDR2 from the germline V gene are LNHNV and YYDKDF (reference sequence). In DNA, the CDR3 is TGTGCCACCAGCAGACCCAACAGGGCAGGGGGCCAGTACTTC. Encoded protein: CATSRPNRAGGQYF.

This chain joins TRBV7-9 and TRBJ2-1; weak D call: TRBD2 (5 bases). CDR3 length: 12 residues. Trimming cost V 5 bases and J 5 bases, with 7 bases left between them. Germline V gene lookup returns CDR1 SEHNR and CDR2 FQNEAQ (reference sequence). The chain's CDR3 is CASSPGDNEQFF. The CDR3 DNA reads TGTGCCAGCAGCCCCGGGGACAATGAGCAGTTCTTC.

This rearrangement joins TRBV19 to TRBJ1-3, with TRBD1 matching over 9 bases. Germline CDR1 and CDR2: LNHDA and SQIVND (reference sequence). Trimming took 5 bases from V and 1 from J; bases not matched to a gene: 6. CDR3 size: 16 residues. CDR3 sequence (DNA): TGTGCCAGTAGTTTAACAGGGGGCGCGTCTGGAAACACCATATATTTT. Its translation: CASSLTGGASGNTIYF. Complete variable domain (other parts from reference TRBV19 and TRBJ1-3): DGGITQSPKYLFRKEGQNVTLSCEQNLNHDAMYWYRQDPGQGLRLIYYSQIVNDFQKGDIAEGYSVSREKKESFPLTVTSAQKNPTAFYLCASSLTGGASGNTIYFGEGSWLTVV.

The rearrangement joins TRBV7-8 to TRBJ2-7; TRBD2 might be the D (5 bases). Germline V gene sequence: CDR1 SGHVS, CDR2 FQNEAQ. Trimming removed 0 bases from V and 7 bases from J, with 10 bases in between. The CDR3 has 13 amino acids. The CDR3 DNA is TGTGCCAGCAGCTTAGCGGGAGATCTAGAGCAGTACTTC. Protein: CASSLAGDLEQYF.

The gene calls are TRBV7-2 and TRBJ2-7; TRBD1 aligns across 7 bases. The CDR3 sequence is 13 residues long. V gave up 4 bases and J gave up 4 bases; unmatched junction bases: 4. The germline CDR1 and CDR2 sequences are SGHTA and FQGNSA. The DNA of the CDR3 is TGTGCCAGCAGCTCCGGGACAGTATACGAGCAGTACTTC. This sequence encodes CASSSGTVYEQYF.

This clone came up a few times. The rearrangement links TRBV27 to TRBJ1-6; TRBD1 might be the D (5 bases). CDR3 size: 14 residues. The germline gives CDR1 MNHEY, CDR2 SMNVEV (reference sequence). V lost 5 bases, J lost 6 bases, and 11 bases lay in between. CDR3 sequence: CASSDSLGNSPLHF. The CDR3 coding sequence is TGTGCCAGCAGTGACAGTCTGGGTAATTCACCCCTCCACTTT.

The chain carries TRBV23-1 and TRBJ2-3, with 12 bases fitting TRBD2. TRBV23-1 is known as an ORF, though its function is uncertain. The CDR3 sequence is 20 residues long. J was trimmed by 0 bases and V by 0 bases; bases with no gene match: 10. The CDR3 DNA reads TGCGCCAGCAGTCAATCGCGGAACAAAGGGACTAGCGGGAGCACAGATACGCAGTATTTT. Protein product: CASSQSRNKGTSGSTDTQYF.

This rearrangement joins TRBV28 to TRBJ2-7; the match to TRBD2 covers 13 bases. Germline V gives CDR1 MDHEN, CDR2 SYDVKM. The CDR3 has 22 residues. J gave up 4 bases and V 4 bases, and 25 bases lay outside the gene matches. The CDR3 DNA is TGTGCCAGCAGTTGGGGGAACAGAGGAAACATTGTGGGGACTAGCGGGAAGTACGAGCAGTACTTC. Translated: CASSWGNRGNIVGTSGKYEQYF.

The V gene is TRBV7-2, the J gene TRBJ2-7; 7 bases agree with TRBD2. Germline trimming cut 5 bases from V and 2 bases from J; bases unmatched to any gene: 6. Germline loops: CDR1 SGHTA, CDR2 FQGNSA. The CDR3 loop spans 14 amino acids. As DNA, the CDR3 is TGTGCCAGCAGCCCTCAAAGCGGGGCCTACGAGCAGTACTTC. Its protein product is CASSPQSGAYEQYF.

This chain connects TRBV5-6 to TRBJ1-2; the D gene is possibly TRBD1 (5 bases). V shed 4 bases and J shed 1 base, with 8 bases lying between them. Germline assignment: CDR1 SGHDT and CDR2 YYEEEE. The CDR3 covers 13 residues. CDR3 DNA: TGTGCCAGCAGCCGGGACTTTAACTATGGCTACACCTTC. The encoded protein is CASSRDFNYGYTF.

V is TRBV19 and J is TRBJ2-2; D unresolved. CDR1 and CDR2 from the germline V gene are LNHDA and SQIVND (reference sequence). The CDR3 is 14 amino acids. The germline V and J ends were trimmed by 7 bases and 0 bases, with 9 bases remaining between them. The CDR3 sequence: CASTLYANTGELFF. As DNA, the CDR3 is TGTGCCAGTACCCTCTACGCGAACACCGGGGAGCTGTTTTTT.

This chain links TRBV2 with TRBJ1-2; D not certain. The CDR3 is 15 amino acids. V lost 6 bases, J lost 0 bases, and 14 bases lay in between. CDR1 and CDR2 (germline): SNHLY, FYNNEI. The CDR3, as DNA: TGTGCCAGCAGCGGGGTGGTGGGGACTAACTATGGCTACACCTTC. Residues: CASSGVVGTNYGYTF. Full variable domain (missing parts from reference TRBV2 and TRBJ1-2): EPEVTQTPSHQVTQMGQEVILRCVPISNHLYFYWYRQILGQKVEFLVSFYNNEISEKSEIFDDQFSVERPDGSNFTLKIRSTKLEDSAMYFCASSGVVGTNYGYTFGSGTRLTVV.

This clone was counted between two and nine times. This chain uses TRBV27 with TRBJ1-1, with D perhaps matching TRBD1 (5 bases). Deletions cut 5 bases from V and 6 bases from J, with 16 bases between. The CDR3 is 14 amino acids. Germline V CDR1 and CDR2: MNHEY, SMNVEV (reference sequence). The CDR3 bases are TGTGCCAGCAGTCCCGTCCGTGGGGCCGCTGAAGCTTTCTTT. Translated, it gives CASSPVRGAAEAFF.

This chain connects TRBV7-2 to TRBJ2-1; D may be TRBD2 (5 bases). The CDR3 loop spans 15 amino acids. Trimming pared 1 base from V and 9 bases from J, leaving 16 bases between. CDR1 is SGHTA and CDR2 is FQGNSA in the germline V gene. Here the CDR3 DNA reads TGTGCCAGCAGCTTAGGGCCGGAACCGGGGTTTGAGCAGTTCTTC. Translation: CASSLGPEPGFEQFF.

Here the CDR3 DNA reads TGTGCCAGCAGTTTGCAGAGCGATTGGAACACTGAAGCTTTCTTT. As protein: CASSLQSDWNTEAFF. V usage is TRBV28 and J usage is TRBJ1-1; no firm D call. This CDR3 is 15 amino acids long. The V end lost 3 bases, the J end lost 1 base, and 12 bases lay between the germline ends. The germline CDR1 and CDR2 sequences are MDHEN and SYDVKM.